The 17 T cell receptor beta chains given below trace back to one sample, sequenced in a study of blood T cell repertoires in COVID-19. Method: immunoSEQ multiplex PCR; TCRdb's copy keeps in-frame clones and lacks some. In the table there are 150,000 to 200,000 clones, around 86% of which are singletons. The specimen was peripheral blood. These receptors all stem from a man younger than 35 with acute or convalescent COVID-19.

The chain has TRBV18 and TRBJ2-7; D might be TRBD1 (6 bases). The CDR3 has 16 residues. The germline V gene has CDR1 KGHSH and CDR2 LQKENI. Deletions cut 3 bases from V and 0 bases from J, with 15 bases between. This CDR3 is CASSPAPGHPSYEQYF. The CDR3 DNA sequence: TGTGCCAGCTCACCCGCGCCGGGACATCCCTCCTACGAGCAGTACTTC.

The V gene is TRBV30, the J gene TRBJ2-1, with TRBD2 matching over 8 bases. The CDR3 has 14 amino acids. CDR1 GTSNPN and CDR2 SVGIG come from the germline V gene (reference sequence). The V and J ends lost 4 bases and 4 bases, in that order; junction bases with no gene match: 6. In DNA form, the CDR3 reads TGTGCCTGGAAACCGGGACTAGAGTACAATGAGCAGTTCTTC. Translated: CAWKPGLEYNEQFF.

This clone occurred a few times. The chain couples TRBV11-1 to TRBJ1-6; D is unresolved. Germline-derived CDR1 and CDR2 are SGHAT and FQDESV (reference sequence). Trimming took 5 bases from V and 7 from J, leaving 12 bases between them. This CDR3 is built from 14 residues. CDR3: CASSPSRINSPLHF. For the CDR3, the DNA is TGTGCCAGCAGCCCTAGCCGGATCAATTCACCCCTCCACTTT.

The chain has TRBV2 and TRBJ1-5; a weak D match, TRBD1 (5 bases). The CDR3 loop spans 15 amino acids. V was shortened by 5 bases and J by 0 bases, with 11 bases between the two germline ends. The germline gives CDR1 SNHLY, CDR2 FYNNEI. The CDR3 bases are TGTGCCAGCAGTAGATCGGACATTAGCAATCAGCCCCAGCATTTT. It yields the protein CASSRSDISNQPQHF.

CDR3 sequence (DNA): TGTGCCAGCAGCCCCGTCGCGGCAGATGAAGCTTTCTTT. It specifies CASSPVAADEAFF. The chain employs TRBV6-6 and TRBJ1-1; D unresolved. The CDR3 spans 13 residues. V dropped 6 bases and J dropped 7 bases, with 15 bases sitting between them. Germline CDR1 reads MNHNY; CDR2 reads SVGAGI (reference sequence).

The chain employs TRBV6-5 and TRBJ1-2, with TRBD1 matching 9 bases. J was trimmed by 8 bases and V by 5 bases; bases with no gene match: 12. From germline, CDR1 is MNHEY and CDR2 SVGAGI. The CDR3 is 15 residues long. The CDR3 loop reads CASSNLGTGFGGYTF. Here the CDR3 DNA reads TGTGCCAGCAGTAACCTAGGGACAGGGTTTGGGGGCTACACCTTC.

This clone was seen a handful of times. The chain couples TRBV9 to TRBJ2-7; 7 positions match TRBD1. CDR3 length: 14 residues. Unmatched junction bases numbered 6, after V lost 4 bases and J lost 2 bases. From germline, CDR1 is SGDLS and CDR2 YYNGEE. This CDR3 is CASSPIDRAYEQYF. In nucleotides, the CDR3 is TGTGCCAGCAGCCCCATAGACAGGGCCTACGAGCAGTACTTC. Drawing the rest from reference TRBV9 and TRBJ2-7, the complete variable domain is DSGVTQTPKHLITATGQRVTLRCSPRSGDLSVYWYQQSLDQGLQFLIQYYNGEERAKGNILERFSAQQFPDLHSELNLSSLELGDSALYFCASSPIDRAYEQYFGPGTRLTVT.

The rearrangement links TRBV30 to TRBJ2-6; 9 nucleotides line up with TRBD1. Germline lookup yields CDR1 GTSNPN and CDR2 SVGIG (reference sequence). The CDR3 is 16 residues long. V shed 3 bases, J shed 2 bases, and the junction held 5 bases outside the gene matches. This CDR3 is CAWRAQGATGANVLTF. DNA of the CDR3: TGTGCCTGGAGAGCACAGGGGGCTACTGGGGCCAACGTCCTGACTTTC.

This clone showed up just once. The same CDR3 is also encoded by other DNA sequences in this sample. This chain uses TRBV19 with TRBJ2-1; D is ambiguous. Trimming stripped 3 bases from V and 3 bases from J, with 6 bases between. Germline assignment: CDR1 LNHDA and CDR2 SQIVND (reference sequence). The CDR3 is 13 residues long. CDR3 nucleotides: TGTGCCAGTAGTATTGGCGGCTACAATGAGCAGTTCTTC. Translation: CASSIGGYNEQFF.

The V and J genes are TRBV4-1 and TRBJ2-5; D might be TRBD2 (7 bases). CDR1 and CDR2 from the germline V gene are MGHRA and YSYEKL. V was pared by 0 bases and J by 5 bases, with 13 bases between. CDR3 length equals 15 residues. Here the CDR3 reads CASSQETGRGETQYF. CDR3 nucleotides: TGCGCCAGCAGCCAAGAAACAGGGCGGGGGGAGACCCAGTACTTC.

This sequence joins TRBV19 and TRBJ1-5; 7 bases agree with TRBD1. This CDR3 is 14 amino acids long. The germline V gene encodes CDR1 LNHDA and CDR2 SQIVND (reference sequence). The V segment lost 6 bases and the J segment 6 bases; nucleotides outside the gene matches: 8. DNA for the CDR3: TGTGCCAGTAGCGAACAGGGGCTAGGTCAGCCCCAGCATTTT. Its protein is CASSEQGLGQPQHF.

V and J are TRBV2 and TRBJ2-3; no reliable D call. Germline V lookup: CDR1 SNHLY, CDR2 FYNNEI. Trimming cost V 0 bases and J 8 bases, with 9 bases left between them. This CDR3 spans 13 amino acids. Written as DNA, the CDR3 is TGTGCCAGCAGTGAAGCGCGTAGTAGTACGCAGTATTTT. As protein: CASSEARSSTQYF. Based on the CDR3 plus reference TRBV2 and TRBJ2-3, the full variable domain is EPEVTQTPSHQVTQMGQEVILRCVPISNHLYFYWYRQILGQKVEFLVSFYNNEISEKSEIFDDQFSVERPDGSNFTLKIRSTKLEDSAMYFCASSEARSSTQYFGPGTRLTVL.

V and J are TRBV6-5 and TRBJ1-1; D possibly corresponds to TRBD1 (5 bases). Germline V gives CDR1 MNHEY, CDR2 SVGAGI. V lost 8 bases and J lost 4, with 17 bases in between. This CDR3 is built from 14 residues. The CDR3 spells CASLSRQKVTEAFF. DNA of the CDR3: TGTGCCAGCCTCAGCCGACAGAAGGTCACTGAAGCTTTCTTT.

The chain joins TRBV30 to TRBJ1-1; weak D call: TRBD1 (5 bases). The germline V gene encodes CDR1 GTSNPN and CDR2 SVGIG (reference sequence). The CDR3 covers 13 residues. Trimming took off 4 bases at V and 6 bases at J, with 15 bases between the two ends. The CDR3 reads CAWTTPGLSEAFF. In DNA form, the CDR3 reads TGTGCCTGGACCACCCCGGGACTTTCTGAAGCTTTCTTT.

The chain has TRBV10-2 and TRBJ1-1; 9 positions match TRBD1. The CDR3 totals 15 residues. V lost 6 bases, J lost 0 bases, and 5 bases stayed unmatched. CDR1 and CDR2 from the germline V gene are WSHSY and SAAADI. CDR3 in amino acids: CASRDRGWMNTEAFF. CDR3 bases: TGCGCCAGCAGGGACAGGGGATGGATGAACACTGAAGCTTTCTTT.

The chain combines TRBV25-1 with TRBJ2-7, with 9 bases fitting TRBD1. The germline V gene encodes CDR1 MGHDK and CDR2 SYGVNS. After removal of 4 bases from V and 7 bases from J, the junction contained 5 bases not matched to a gene. The CDR3 contains 13 residues. Here the CDR3 reads CASSVTGGREQYF. DNA of the CDR3: TGTGCCAGCAGTGTAACAGGGGGCAGGGAGCAGTACTTC.

This chain uses TRBV29-1 with TRBJ1-1, with 11 nucleotides matching TRBD1. V was clipped by 3 bases and J by 11 bases; unmatched bases: 8. There are 13 residues in the CDR3. CDR1 and CDR2 from the germline V gene are SQVTM and ANQGSEA. CDR3 amino acids: CSVDRTGGLGAFF. The CDR3, as DNA: TGCAGCGTTGATCGGACAGGGGGCCTCGGTGCTTTCTTT.